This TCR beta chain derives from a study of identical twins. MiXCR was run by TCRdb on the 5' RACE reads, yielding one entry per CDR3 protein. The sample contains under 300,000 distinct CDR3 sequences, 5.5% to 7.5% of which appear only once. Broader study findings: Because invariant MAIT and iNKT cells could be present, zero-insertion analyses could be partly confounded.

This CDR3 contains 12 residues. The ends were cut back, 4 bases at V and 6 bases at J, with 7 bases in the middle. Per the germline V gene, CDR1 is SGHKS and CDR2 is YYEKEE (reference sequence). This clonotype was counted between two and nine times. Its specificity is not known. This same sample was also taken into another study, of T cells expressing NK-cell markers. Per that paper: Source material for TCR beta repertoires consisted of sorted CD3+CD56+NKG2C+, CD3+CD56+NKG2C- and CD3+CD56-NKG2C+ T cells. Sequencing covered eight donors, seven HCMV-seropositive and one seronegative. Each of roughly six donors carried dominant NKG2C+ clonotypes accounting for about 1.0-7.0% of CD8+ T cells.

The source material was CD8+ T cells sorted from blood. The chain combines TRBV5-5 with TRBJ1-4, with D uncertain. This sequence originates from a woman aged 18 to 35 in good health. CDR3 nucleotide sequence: TGTGCCAGCAGCCTTTATGATGAAAAACTGTTTTTT. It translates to CASSLYDEKLFF.